Listed below are T cell receptor beta chains from one sample, sequenced in a study of T cell responses to AZD1222 COVID-19 vaccine. Data came from immunoSEQ multiplex PCR; TCRdb stores just in-frame clones and leaves some out. The sample holds 95,000 to 150,000 clones, 75% to 90% seen once. The source was peripheral blood, collected on day 0 of AZD1222 vaccination. These receptor sequences come from an adult in good health. The CDR3 runs from the conserved cysteine through the conserved F or W. The order of the fields is V gene, J gene, D gene, clone size, CDR3 protein, CDR3 DNA. D genes are given only for firm matches. Part of the rows lack a size; the others show once, few, many or a class for expanded clones.

V: TRBV11-2; J: TRBJ1-2; D: TRBD1; size: -; CDR3: CASSLAGGSGYGYTF; DNA: TGTGCCAGCAGCTTAGCAGGGGGCTCGGGCTATGGCTACACCTTC
V: TRBV28; J: TRBJ2-7; D: TRBD1; size: -; CDR3: CASSLAFEGTGLRYEQYF; DNA: TGTGCCAGCAGTTTAGCGTTCGAGGGGACAGGGCTGCGGTACGAGCAGTACTTC
V: TRBV3-1/TRBV3-2; J: TRBJ1-2; D: TRBD1; size: -; CDR3: CASSPTFSGQSYGYTF; DNA: TGTGCCAGCAGCCCCACATTTTCGGGACAGAGCTATGGCTACACCTTC
V: TRBV7-9; J: TRBJ1-1; D: -; size: -; CDR3: CASRKPGAAEAFF; DNA: TGTGCCAGCAGGAAGCCAGGGGCTGCTGAAGCTTTCTTT
V: TRBV6-2/TRBV6-3; J: TRBJ2-1; D: TRBD1; size: -; CDR3: CASSIQGTGGPYNEQFF; DNA: TGTGCCAGCAGCATCCAGGGGACAGGGGGGCCCTACAATGAGCAGTTCTTC
V: TRBV5-1; J: TRBJ2-1; D: -; size: -; CDR3: CASSLNYNEQFF; DNA: TGCGCCAGCAGCTTAAACTACAATGAGCAGTTCTTC
V: TRBV21-1; J: TRBJ2-1; D: -; size: -; CDR3: CASSLTSKRSYNEQFF; DNA: TGTGCCAGCAGCCTGACTAGCAAGAGATCCTACAATGAGCAGTTCTTC
V: TRBV4-1; J: TRBJ1-5; D: TRBD1; size: -; CDR3: CASSHPRGAGLGEPQHF; DNA: TGCGCCAGCAGCCACCCCAGGGGGGCGGGGCTAGGGGAGCCCCAGCATTTT
V: TRBV7-3; J: TRBJ2-7; D: -; size: -; CDR3: CASSLDSPPAEQYF; DNA: TGTGCCAGCAGCTTAGACTCGCCGCCGGCCGAGCAGTACTTC
V: TRBV4-1; J: TRBJ2-5; D: TRBD1; size: -; CDR3: CASADRVEETQYF; DNA: TGCGCCAGTGCGGACAGGGTAGAAGAGACCCAGTACTTC
V: TRBV12-3/TRBV12-4; J: TRBJ2-7; D: -; size: -; CDR3: CASSLEGNEQYF; DNA: TGTGCCAGCAGTTTAGAGGGAAACGAGCAGTACTTC
V: TRBV6-5; J: TRBJ2-2; D: -; size: -; CDR3: CASTIYRSTGELFF; DNA: TGTGCCAGCACCATTTACCGGAGCACCGGGGAGCTGTTTTTT
V: TRBV27; J: TRBJ1-6; D: -; size: -; CDR3: CASSLSIPWGRGSPLHF; DNA: TGTGCCAGCAGTTTATCGATTCCCTGGGGCAGAGGGTCACCCCTCCACTTT
V: TRBV28; J: TRBJ2-7; D: -; size: -; CDR3: CASSLSPTVLGEQYF; DNA: TGTGCCAGCAGTTTATCCCCGACAGTGTTGGGCGAGCAGTACTTC
V: TRBV4-3; J: TRBJ1-4; D: TRBD1; size: once; CDR3: CASSQDARGSEKLFF; DNA: TGCGCCAGCAGCCAAGATGCCAGGGGGAGTGAAAAACTGTTTTTT
V: TRBV19; J: TRBJ1-4; D: TRBD1; size: -; CDR3: CASLGTAPHWANEKLFF; DNA: TGTGCCAGCCTCGGGACAGCCCCGCATTGGGCTAATGAAAAACTGTTTTTT
V: TRBV13; J: TRBJ2-7; D: TRBD1; size: -; CDR3: CASSSPGTGHYEQYF; DNA: TGTGCCAGCAGCTCACCCGGGACAGGACACTACGAGCAGTACTTC
V: TRBV9; J: TRBJ1-6; D: -; size: once; CDR3: CASSEFSTRGYNSPLHF; DNA: TGTGCCAGCAGCGAATTCAGTACTCGGGGCTATAATTCACCCCTCCACTTT
V: TRBV5-6; J: TRBJ2-1; D: TRBD2; size: -; CDR3: CASSLVGLAGDNEQFF; DNA: TGTGCCAGCAGCTTGGTCGGCCTAGCGGGAGACAATGAGCAGTTCTTC
V: TRBV3-1/TRBV3-2; J: TRBJ1-3; D: -; size: -; CDR3: CASTAGRFSGNTIYF; DNA: TGTGCCAGCACCGCAGGCCGCTTCTCTGGAAACACCATATATTTT
V: TRBV28; J: TRBJ1-6; D: -; size: -; CDR3: CASSLYRTDYNSPLHF; DNA: TGTGCCAGCAGTTTATACCGGACAGATTATAATTCACCCCTCCACTTT
V: TRBV6-2/TRBV6-3; J: TRBJ1-5; D: TRBD1; size: -; CDR3: CASSYRTGDQPQHF; DNA: TGTGCCAGCAGTTACCGGACAGGGGATCAGCCCCAGCATTTT
V: TRBV20-1; J: TRBJ2-5; D: TRBD2; size: -; CDR3: CSASLVLAGGAETQYF; DNA: TGCAGTGCGAGTCTGGTACTAGCGGGTGGGGCAGAGACCCAGTACTTC
V: TRBV24-1; J: TRBJ2-1; D: TRBD1; size: -; CDR3: CATSGGTAQLINEQFF; DNA: TGTGCCACCAGTGGAGGGACAGCACAACTTATCAATGAGCAGTTCTTC
V: TRBV9; J: TRBJ2-1; D: -; size: -; CDR3: CASSVEAISGHNNEQFF; DNA: TGTGCCAGCAGCGTAGAAGCGATTAGCGGACATAACAATGAGCAGTTCTTC
V: TRBV11-3; J: TRBJ2-6; D: -; size: -; CDR3: CASSLGGASGANVLTF; DNA: TGTGCCAGCAGCTTAGGGGGGGCCTCTGGGGCCAACGTCCTGACTTTC
V: TRBV11-2; J: TRBJ2-7; D: -; size: -; CDR3: CASSLAGLEQYF; DNA: TGTGCCAGCAGCTTAGCCGGGCTCGAGCAGTACTTC
V: TRBV28; J: TRBJ1-1; D: -; size: -; CDR3: CASSLSWVWAFF; DNA: TGTGCCAGCAGTTTGTCGTGGGTTTGGGCTTTCTTT
V: TRBV25-1; J: TRBJ1-4; D: TRBD1; size: -; CDR3: CASSEGTANEKLFF; DNA: TGTGCCAGCAGCGAGGGGACAGCGAATGAAAAACTGTTTTTT
V: TRBV24-1; J: TRBJ2-3; D: TRBD1; size: -; CDR3: CATSDFGSDRGNTDTQYF; DNA: TGTGCCACCAGTGATTTCGGGTCGGACAGGGGAAACACAGATACGCAGTATTTT
V: TRBV7-6; J: TRBJ1-6; D: -; size: -; CDR3: CASSLGGQLNSPLHF; DNA: TGTGCCAGCAGCTTAGGGGGGCAGCTTAATTCACCCCTCCACTTT
V: TRBV21-1; J: TRBJ1-5; D: -; size: -; CDR3: CASSSPTGALYSNQPQHF; DNA: TGTGCCAGCAGCAGCCCGACAGGGGCCCTATATAGCAATCAGCCCCAGCATTTT
V: TRBV11-1; J: TRBJ1-2; D: -; size: once; CDR3: CASSPHTGAGVGYTF; DNA: TGTGCCAGCAGCCCCCATACAGGCGCCGGAGTTGGCTACACCTTC
V: TRBV19; J: TRBJ2-1; D: TRBD1; size: -; CDR3: CASSIGGQGVHEQFF; DNA: TGTGCCAGTAGTATAGGGGGACAGGGAGTCCATGAGCAGTTCTTC
V: TRBV4-3; J: TRBJ1-1; D: -; size: -; CDR3: CASSQDIPNTEAFF; DNA: TGCGCCAGCAGCCAAGATATTCCAAACACTGAAGCTTTCTTT
V: TRBV3-1/TRBV3-2; J: TRBJ1-2; D: -; size: -; CDR3: CASSQAGGVGYGYTF; DNA: TGTGCCAGCAGCCAAGCTGGAGGGGTCGGCTATGGCTACACCTTC
V: TRBV11-2; J: TRBJ2-7; D: -; size: -; CDR3: CASSSTNRARDSTYEQYF; DNA: TGTGCCAGCAGTTCAACGAATCGGGCTCGCGACAGCACCTACGAGCAGTACTTC
V: TRBV25-1; J: TRBJ2-3; D: -; size: once; CDR3: CASSEGRYTDTQYF; DNA: TGTGCCAGCAGTGAGGGTAGATACACAGATACGCAGTATTTT
V: TRBV7-8; J: TRBJ1-5; D: -; size: -; CDR3: CASSFQNQPQHF; DNA: TGTGCCAGCAGCTTTCAAAATCAGCCCCAGCATTTT
V: TRBV2; J: TRBJ1-2; D: -; size: once; CDR3: CASSDAPWGGYTF; DNA: TGTGCCAGCAGTGATGCCCCTTGGGGTGGCTACACCTTC
V: TRBV6-5; J: TRBJ1-1; D: -; size: -; CDR3: CASSPQGFTTEAFF; DNA: TGTGCCAGCAGTCCACAGGGCTTTACCACTGAAGCTTTCTTT
V: TRBV5-4; J: TRBJ1-3; D: -; size: -; CDR3: CASSLVPSSGNTIYF; DNA: TGTGCCAGCAGCTTGGTCCCCAGCTCTGGAAACACCATATATTTT
V: TRBV4-2; J: TRBJ2-7; D: TRBD1; size: -; CDR3: CASSQTGTGPYEQYF; DNA: TGTGCCAGCAGCCAAACCGGGACAGGACCCTACGAGCAGTACTTC
V: TRBV6-2/TRBV6-3; J: TRBJ1-5; D: TRBD1; size: -; CDR3: CASSYSSGQGTQPQHF; DNA: TGTGCCAGCAGTTACTCATCGGGACAGGGGACTCAGCCCCAGCATTTT
V: TRBV27; J: TRBJ1-1; D: TRBD1; size: -; CDR3: CASSLLGDRVTEAFF; DNA: TGTGCCAGCAGTTTATTGGGGGACAGGGTGACTGAAGCTTTCTTT
V: TRBV27; J: TRBJ2-7; D: TRBD2; size: -; CDR3: CASSLSSGEYAYEQYF; DNA: TGTGCCAGTAGTCTATCTAGCGGAGAATACGCCTACGAGCAGTACTTC
V: TRBV2; J: TRBJ2-1; D: -; size: once; CDR3: CASSNRGPHDDEQFF; DNA: TGTGCCAGCTCTAACCGGGGACCGCACGACGATGAGCAGTTCTTC
V: TRBV28; J: TRBJ2-7; D: TRBD2; size: -; CDR3: CASSLVSGTPYEQYF; DNA: TGTGCCAGCAGTTTAGTTAGCGGGACGCCCTACGAGCAGTACTTC